Below, one TCR beta chain is given with its context. In the study's own analysis: The assay estimated nucleated cells by amplifying reference gene primers. Sequencing used immunoSEQ multiplex PCR; TCRdb keeps in-frame clones, though not all of them. From that table come the V and J calls and clone size; the DNA was used to work out D and trimming. The sample yields around 320,000 clones, nearly 90% seen once. These data originate in a study of blood T cell repertoires in COVID-19. About the research overall: PBMCs, B-cell-depleted T cells, or T cells provided the cDNA or gDNA that made up the material.

V dropped 3 bases and J dropped 7; count of bases not matched to a gene: 7. Germline V CDR1 and CDR2: DFQATT, SNEGSKA (reference sequence). The CDR3 loop spans 14 amino acids. This sequence was found in a woman younger than 45 with COVID-19, enrolled during active disease. The sequenced sample consisted of peripheral blood. The chain is built from TRBV20-1 and TRBJ2-1, with 9 bases aligning to TRBD2. CDR3 DNA: TGCAGTGCTAGTTCCGTGGCGGGGGGGAATGAGCAGTTCTTC. Translation: CSASSVAGGNEQFF.